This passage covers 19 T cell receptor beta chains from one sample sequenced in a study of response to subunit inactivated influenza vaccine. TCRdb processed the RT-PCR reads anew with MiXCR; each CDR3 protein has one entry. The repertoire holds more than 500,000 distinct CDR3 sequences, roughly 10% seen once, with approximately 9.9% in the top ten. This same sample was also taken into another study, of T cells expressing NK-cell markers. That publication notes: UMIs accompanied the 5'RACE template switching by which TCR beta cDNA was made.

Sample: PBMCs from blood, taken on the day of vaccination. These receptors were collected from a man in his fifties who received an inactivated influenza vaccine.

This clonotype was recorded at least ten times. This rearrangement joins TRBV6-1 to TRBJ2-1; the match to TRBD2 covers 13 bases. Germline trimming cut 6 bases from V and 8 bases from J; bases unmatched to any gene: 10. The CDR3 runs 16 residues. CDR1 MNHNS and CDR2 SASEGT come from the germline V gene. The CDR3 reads CASRLGLAGVVDEQFF. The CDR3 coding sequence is TGTGCCAGCAGACTTGGACTAGCGGGAGTAGTGGATGAGCAGTTCTTC.

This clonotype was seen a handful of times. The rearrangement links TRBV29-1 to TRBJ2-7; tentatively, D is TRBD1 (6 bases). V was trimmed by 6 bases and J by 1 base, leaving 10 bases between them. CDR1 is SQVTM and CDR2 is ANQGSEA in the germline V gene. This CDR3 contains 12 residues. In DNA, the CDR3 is TGCAGCGTGAGAGGGGGTTCCTACGAGCAGTACTTC. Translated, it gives CSVRGGSYEQYF.

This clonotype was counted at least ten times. As DNA, the CDR3 is TGTGCCAGCAGTCCCGGGTATCCCGCAGATACGCAGTATTTT. Amino acids: CASSPGYPADTQYF. The chain has TRBV12-3 or TRBV12-4 and TRBJ2-3; no clear D gene. V dropped 5 bases and J dropped 4 bases, with 13 bases sitting between them. The CDR3 runs to 14 residues.

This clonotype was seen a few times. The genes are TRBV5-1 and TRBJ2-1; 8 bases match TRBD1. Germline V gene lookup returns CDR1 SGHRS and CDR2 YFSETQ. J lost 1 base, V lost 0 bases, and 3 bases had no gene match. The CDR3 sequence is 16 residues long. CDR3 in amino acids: CASSLGGQASYNEQFF. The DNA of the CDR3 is TGCGCCAGCAGCTTGGGGGGACAGGCATCCTACAATGAGCAGTTCTTC.

In DNA, the CDR3 is TGTGCCAGCAGTGGGGCCGGGACCACAAATGAGCAGTTCTTC. Translated: CASSGAGTTNEQFF. This chain connects TRBV25-1 to TRBJ2-1; the D call may be TRBD1 or TRBD2 (5 bases each). Trimming stripped 4 bases from V and 7 bases from J, with 14 bases between. The germline gives CDR1 MGHDK, CDR2 SYGVNS. This CDR3 is 14 amino acids long.

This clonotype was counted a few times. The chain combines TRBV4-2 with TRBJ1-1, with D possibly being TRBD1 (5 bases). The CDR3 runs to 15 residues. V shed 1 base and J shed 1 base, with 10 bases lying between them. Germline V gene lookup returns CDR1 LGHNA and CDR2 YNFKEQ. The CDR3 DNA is TGTGCCAGCAGCCAAGCTGGGGGGGGGAACACTGAAGCTTTCTTT. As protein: CASSQAGGGNTEAFF.

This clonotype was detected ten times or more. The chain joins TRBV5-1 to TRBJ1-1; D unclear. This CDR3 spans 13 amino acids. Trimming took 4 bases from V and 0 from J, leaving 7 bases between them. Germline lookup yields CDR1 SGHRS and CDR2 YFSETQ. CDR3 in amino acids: CASSDAMNTEAFF. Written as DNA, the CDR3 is TGCGCCAGCAGCGACGCAATGAACACTGAAGCTTTCTTT.

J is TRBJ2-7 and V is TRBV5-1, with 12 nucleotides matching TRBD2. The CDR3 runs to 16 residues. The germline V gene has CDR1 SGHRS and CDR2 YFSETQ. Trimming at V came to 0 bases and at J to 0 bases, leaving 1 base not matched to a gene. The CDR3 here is CASSLGTSGASYEQYF. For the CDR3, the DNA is TGCGCCAGCAGCTTGGGGACTAGCGGGGCCTCCTACGAGCAGTACTTC.

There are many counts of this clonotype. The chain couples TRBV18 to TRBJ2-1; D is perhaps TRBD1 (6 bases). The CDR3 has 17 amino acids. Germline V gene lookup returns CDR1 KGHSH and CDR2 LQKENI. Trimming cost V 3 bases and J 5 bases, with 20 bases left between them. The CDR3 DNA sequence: TGTGCCAGCTCACCGCCAATCGAGGACAGCGATCACAATGAGCAGTTCTTC. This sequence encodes CASSPPIEDSDHNEQFF.

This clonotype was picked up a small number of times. CDR3 amino acids: CASSNRALAGELRETQYF. CDR3 bases: TGCGCCAGCAGCAACCGGGCACTAGCGGGAGAGTTGAGGGAGACCCAGTACTTC. This chain links TRBV5-1 with TRBJ2-5; TRBD2 aligns across 11 bases. Germline V gene data show CDR1 as SGHRS and CDR2 as YFSETQ. There are 18 residues in the CDR3. V lost 4 bases, J lost 5 bases, and 16 bases stayed unmatched.

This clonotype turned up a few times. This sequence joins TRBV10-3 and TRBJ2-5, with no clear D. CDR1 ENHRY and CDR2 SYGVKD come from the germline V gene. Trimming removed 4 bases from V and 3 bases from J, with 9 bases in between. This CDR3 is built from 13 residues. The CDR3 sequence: CAISGRLEETQYF. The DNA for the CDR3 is TGTGCCATCAGTGGACGGCTGGAAGAGACCCAGTACTTC.

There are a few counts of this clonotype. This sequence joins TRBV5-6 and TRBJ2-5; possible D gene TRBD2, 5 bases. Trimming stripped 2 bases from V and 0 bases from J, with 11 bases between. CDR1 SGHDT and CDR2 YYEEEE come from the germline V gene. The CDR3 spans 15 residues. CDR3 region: CASSFRGMYQETQYF. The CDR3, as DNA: TGTGCCAGCAGCTTCCGGGGAATGTACCAAGAGACCCAGTACTTC.

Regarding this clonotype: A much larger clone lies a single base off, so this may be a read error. In nucleotides, the CDR3 is TGCGCCAGCAGAGACGGCCCAACCTCCTACGAGCAGGACTTC. Amino acid sequence: CASRDGPTSYEQDF. The chain has TRBV5-1 and TRBJ2-7; no reliable D call. Germline lookup yields CDR1 SGHRS and CDR2 YFSETQ. This CDR3 has 14 amino acids.

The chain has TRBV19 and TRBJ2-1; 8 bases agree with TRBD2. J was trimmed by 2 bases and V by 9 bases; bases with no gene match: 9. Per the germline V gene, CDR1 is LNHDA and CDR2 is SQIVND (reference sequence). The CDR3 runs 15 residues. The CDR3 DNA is TGTGCCAGCGCGAAGGAGGGACTAGCCTACAATGAGCAGTTCTTC. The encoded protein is CASAKEGLAYNEQFF.

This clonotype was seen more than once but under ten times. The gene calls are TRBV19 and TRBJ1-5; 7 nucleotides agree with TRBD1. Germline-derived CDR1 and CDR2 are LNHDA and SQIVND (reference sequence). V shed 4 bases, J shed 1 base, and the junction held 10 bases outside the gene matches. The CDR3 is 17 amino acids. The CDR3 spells CASSTSTGTESNQPQHF. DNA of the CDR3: TGTGCCAGTAGTACGTCCACTGGGACAGAAAGCAATCAGCCCCAGCATTTT.

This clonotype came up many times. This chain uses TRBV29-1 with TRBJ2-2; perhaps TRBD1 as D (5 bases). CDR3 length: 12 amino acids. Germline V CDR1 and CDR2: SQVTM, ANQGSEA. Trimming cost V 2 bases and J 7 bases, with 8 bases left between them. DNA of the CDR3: TGCAGCGTTGAACAGGGAATCGGGGAGCTGTTTTTT. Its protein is CSVEQGIGELFF.

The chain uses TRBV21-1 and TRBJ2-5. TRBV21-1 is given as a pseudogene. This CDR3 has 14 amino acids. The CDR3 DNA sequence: TGTGCCAGCAGCACAGACAACGGCAGCGAGACCCAGTACTTC. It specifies CASSTDNGSETQYF.

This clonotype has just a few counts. CDR3 region: CASSLQGAGVQPQHF. The CDR3 coding sequence is TGTGCCAGCAGTCTCCAGGGGGCAGGCGTTCAGCCCCAGCATTTT. The V call is TRBV12-3 or TRBV12-4, the J call TRBJ1-5, with TRBD1 identical over 8 bases. The V and J ends lost 5 bases and 6 bases, in that order; junction bases with no gene match: 9. There are 15 residues in the CDR3.

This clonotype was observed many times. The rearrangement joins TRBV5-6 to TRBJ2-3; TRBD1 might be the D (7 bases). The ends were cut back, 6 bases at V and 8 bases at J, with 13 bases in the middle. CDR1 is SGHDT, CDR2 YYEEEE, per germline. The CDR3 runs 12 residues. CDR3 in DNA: TGTGCCAGCAACCCGCAGGGGGGTACGCAGTATTTT. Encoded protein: CASNPQGGTQYF.